Sequencing of this T cell receptor beta chain was carried out in a study of neurological immune-mediated disorders. The wider study: The multiple sclerosis group of about 35 included approximately 30 relapsing-remitting and 3 secondary progressive patients. General observations from the study: TCR-beta repertoires seemed private in all groups, with no expanded CDR3 amino acid sequences shared. When the repertoires were grouped phylogenetically, those of 18 of the 34 multiple sclerosis patients came together in a single cluster of related CDR3 sequences, which points to a possible repertoire-level signature.

5'RACE with 10-nucleotide random UMIs generated the cDNA. TCRdb reanalysed the 5' RACE reads using MiXCR and keeps one entry per CDR3 protein. The sample lists tens of thousands of distinct CDR3 sequences, approximately 4% occurring once. The germline gives CDR1 DFQATT, CDR2 SNEGSKA (reference sequence). Trimming pared 4 bases from V and 5 bases from J, leaving 11 bases between. CDR3 length: 12 residues. This clonotype was seen at least ten times. No antigen is known for it. The V call is TRBV20-1, the J call TRBJ1-2; D is uncertain. The origin of this receptor is a woman in her fifties or sixties with multiple sclerosis. What was sequenced was PBMCs. This CDR3 is CSATPGVYGYTF. CDR3 in DNA: TGCAGTGCTACTCCAGGAGTTTATGGCTACACCTTC.